This T cell receptor (beta chain) was profiled in a study of shared clonotypes between healthy human individuals. At the level of the study: CD4 naive and memory got three plates each, CD8 naive two, CD8 memory one. Study conclusions and caveats: Clonotypes that were shared across a few donors made up around 5.5% of naive CD4 clonotypes. Researchers sampled only blood; tissue repertoires likely differ. All-four-donor shared clonotypes had higher generation probabilities than non-shared clonotypes did.

Trimming took off 4 bases at V and 7 bases at J, with 9 bases between the two ends. CDR3 length: 12 residues. Germline-derived CDR1 and CDR2 are SGHRS and YFSETQ. Concerning this clone itself: Its specificity is unknown.

Generated by immunoSEQ multiplex PCR, the TCRdb table keeps only in-frame clones and is missing some. This table holds around 1 million clones, around three quarters found once. This receptor was taken from a man aged 18 to 35 in good health. The V call is TRBV5-1, the J call TRBJ2-1; D is ambiguous. The specimen sequenced was memory CD4+ T cells sorted from blood. The subset is: CD45RA-negative fraction. CDR3 in amino acids: CASSDQRNEQFF. For the CDR3, the DNA is TGCGCCAGCAGCGACCAGAGAAATGAGCAGTTCTTC.